This TCR beta chain was profiled in a study of shared clonotypes between healthy human individuals. On this clone: No antigen is known for it.

General study results and limits: Naive CD4 clonotypes overlapped across a handful of donors at roughly 4.5%.

Clones were sequenced by immunoSEQ multiplex PCR, and TCRdb holds only the in-frame ones, with some missing. The sample holds over 2 million clones, over 85% seen once. The clonotype was recovered from a man aged 18 to 29 in good health. Sequences were obtained from naive CD4+ T cells sorted from blood. Subset defined: CD45RA+ positively selected.

Here the CDR3 DNA reads TGCGCCAGCAGCTGGAGCCCCTCCTACGAGCAGTACTTC. It translates to CASSWSPSYEQYF. The rearrangement links TRBV5-1 to TRBJ2-7; no reliable D call. The germline V gene has CDR1 SGHRS and CDR2 YFSETQ. This CDR3 is 13 amino acids long. Trimming pared 3 bases from V and 0 bases from J, leaving 7 bases between.